This entry features one T cell receptor (beta chain) sequence. The source of the sample is a study of memory CD8 T cells in hepatitis C reinfection. J gave up 12 bases and V 7 bases, and 18 bases lay outside the gene matches. CDR1 MNHEY and CDR2 SMNVEV come from the germline V gene (reference sequence). CDR3 length: 15 residues. Libraries were prepared by immunoSEQ multiplex PCR; TCRdb keeps only in-frame clonotypes and omits some of them. Among about 45,000 clones listed, roughly 90% were seen once. Sample time point: peak reinfection, 3 to 8 weeks after reinfection detection. Sorted cells were sequenced directly ex vivo without any in vitro expansion. Donors came from people who inject drugs enrolled in HEPCO, Canada. Control naive CD8 T cells came from two donors at all three reinfection time points.

The receptor comes from a man aged 18 to 29 with hepatitis C virus infection. The chain uses TRBV27 and TRBJ2-1, with TRBD1 identical over 7 bases. The source material was naive CD8+ T cells sorted from blood. The chain's CDR3 is CASTVMEGGRLRQFF. DNA of the CDR3: TGTGCCAGCACCGTCATGGAAGGGGGCCGTCTTCGGCAGTTCTTC.